Shown below are 21 T cell receptor beta chains from a single sample sequenced in a study of TIL therapy for anti-PD-1-resistant metastatic lung cancer. Time point specified: pre-treatment sample, taken before nivolumab and TIL therapy. Most excised metastases sampled were pleural nodules or supraclavicular lymph nodes. The immunoSEQ assay was v3. Sequenced by immunoSEQ multiplex PCR; TCRdb stores in-frame clones only, minus some. The table includes about 100,000 clones, under 70% detected once. The sequences come from tumor tissue, collected at baseline. These receptor sequences come from a person aged 25 to 79 with non-small cell lung cancer.

This clone showed up just once. The rearrangement joins TRBV3-1 (or the pseudogene TRBV3-2) to TRBJ1-4; D gene uncertain. V was clipped by 3 bases and J by 8 bases, with 13 bases between them. CDR3 size: 14 residues. The germline V gene has CDR1 LGHDT and CDR2 YNNKEL (reference sequence). Here the CDR3 DNA reads TGTGCCAGCAGCCAGCACACGGGAGGGGAAAAACTGTTTTTT. Translation: CASSQHTGGEKLFF.

The chain links TRBV11-3 to TRBJ2-2; D perhaps matches TRBD2 (6 bases). V lost 1 base and J lost 3, with 6 bases in between. Per germline, CDR1 SGHNT and CDR2 YENEEA. This CDR3 is built from 14 residues. The CDR3 spells CASSLGEDTGELFF. In DNA form, the CDR3 reads TGTGCCAGCAGCTTAGGGGAGGACACCGGGGAGCTGTTTTTT.

The chain combines TRBV6-1 with TRBJ1-2, with D hard to call. Deletions cut 0 bases from V and 6 bases from J, with 11 bases between. CDR1 and CDR2 (germline): MNHNS, SASEGT. The CDR3 runs 14 residues. The CDR3 nucleotides read TGTGCCAGCAGTGAAGCGCTTAGAAACCATGGCTACACCTTC. Its protein is CASSEALRNHGYTF.

V usage is TRBV5-1 and J usage is TRBJ2-1; tentatively, D is TRBD1 (6 bases). Germline V gene lookup returns CDR1 SGHRS and CDR2 YFSETQ. With 0 bases removed from V and 7 bases from J, the gap between germline ends came to 8 bases. CDR3 length equals 13 residues. The DNA of the CDR3 is TGCGCCAGCAGCTTGGGGGGGACAAATGAGCAGTTCTTC. Translating gives CASSLGGTNEQFF.

V and J are TRBV28 and TRBJ2-5; D call uncertain. Trimming shortened V by 2 bases and J by 2 bases, and 3 bases separated the two germline ends. This CDR3 is built from 12 residues. Germline CDR1 is MDHEN and CDR2 is SYDVKM. This CDR3 is CASSLGQETQYF. The CDR3, as DNA: TGTGCCAGCAGTTTAGGACAAGAGACCCAGTACTTC.

V and J are TRBV28 and TRBJ2-1; 7 positions match TRBD1. The germline V gene has CDR1 MDHEN and CDR2 SYDVKM. The CDR3 spans 16 residues. The V gene end was trimmed by 5 bases and the J gene end by 3 bases; junction bases not matched to a gene: 10. The CDR3 is CASSPHWTGDYNEQFF. The CDR3 DNA follows: TGTGCCAGCAGTCCCCATTGGACAGGTGACTACAATGAGCAGTTCTTC.

The table lists this clone with many counts. The chain carries TRBV11-2 and TRBJ2-1; possible D gene TRBD2, 5 bases. The CDR3 sequence is 16 residues long. Per germline, CDR1 SGHAT and CDR2 FQNNGV. V was clipped by 1 base and J by 9 bases, with 19 bases between them. The CDR3 loop reads CASSLGGSVQGSEQFF. DNA of the CDR3: TGTGCCAGCAGCTTAGGAGGGTCGGTTCAAGGCTCTGAGCAGTTCTTC.

At least ten counts were recorded for this clone. This chain links TRBV29-1 with TRBJ1-1; 10 positions match TRBD1. CDR3 length: 13 residues. Germline CDR1 reads SQVTM; CDR2 reads ANQGSEA. The J segment lost 0 bases and the V segment lost 7 bases, leaving 2 bases of the junction unmatched. CDR3 DNA sequence: TGCAGCGCGGGACAGGGGATGAACACTGAAGCTTTCTTT. It yields the protein CSAGQGMNTEAFF.

In regard to this clone: Compared with germline, one end of the junction differs, possibly owing to a read error. The gene calls are TRBV7-9 and TRBJ2-1; 10 bases line up with TRBD2. Germline CDR1 reads SEHNR; CDR2 reads FQNEAQ (reference sequence). The CDR3 contains 15 residues. CDR3 protein: CASSLAGALYNEQFF. The DNA for the CDR3 is TGTGCCAGCAGCCTAGCGGGGGCCCTGTACAATGAGCAGTTCTTC. Full variable domain (rest looked up from reference TRBV7-9 and TRBJ2-1): DTGVSQNPRHKITKRGQNVTFRCDPISEHNRLYWYRQTLGQGPEFLTYFQNEAQLEKSRLLSDRFSAERPKGSFSTLEIQRTEQGDSAMYLCASSLAGALYNEQFFGPGTRLTVL.

This clone was counted between two and nine times. The chain combines TRBV10-1 with TRBJ2-7; D is undetermined. Per germline, CDR1 WNHNN and CDR2 SYGVQD (reference sequence). The ends were cut back, 6 bases at V and 2 bases at J, with 17 bases in the middle. CDR3 length: 15 residues. CDR3 coding DNA: TGCGCCAGCAGATACGTCACCCTACCGACCTACGAGCAGTACTTC. Translation: CASRYVTLPTYEQYF.

This chain joins TRBV4-1 and TRBJ1-1, with D maybe TRBD1 (5 bases). The V gene's germline CDR1 is MGHRA and CDR2 YSYEKL. V was shortened by 1 base and J by 7 bases, with 16 bases between the two germline ends. The CDR3 runs 15 residues. CDR3 residues: CASSQGLGTASEAFF. In DNA form, the CDR3 reads TGCGCCAGCAGCCAAGGCCTCGGGACTGCCAGTGAAGCTTTCTTT.

This sequence joins TRBV3-1 (or the pseudogene TRBV3-2) and TRBJ2-1; D is possibly TRBD2 (6 bases). Germline lookup yields CDR1 LGHDT and CDR2 YNNKEL (reference sequence). This CDR3 has 14 residues. V lost 5 bases to trimming and J lost 5 bases, with 13 bases between them. CDR3 nucleotides: TGTGCCAGCAGCTCGCCGGGACTCGACAATGAGCAGTTCTTC. Translating gives CASSSPGLDNEQFF.

J is TRBJ2-1 and V is TRBV9; no clear D gene. The CDR3 spans 15 residues. Germline CDR1 is SGDLS and CDR2 is YYNGEE. The germline V and J ends were trimmed by 0 bases and 8 bases, with 15 bases remaining between them. The CDR3 DNA follows: TGTGCCAGCAGCGTAGATGGTCGGCCCCGCGATGAGCAGTTCTTC. Translating gives CASSVDGRPRDEQFF.

The rearrangement uses TRBV7-2 and TRBJ1-4; 8 positions agree with TRBD1. V lost 0 bases to trimming and J lost 3 bases; unmatched junction nucleotides: 6. The CDR3 length is 17 residues. Germline CDR1 and CDR2: SGHTA and FQGNSA. The CDR3 region is CASSLAGQGVANEKLFF. DNA of the CDR3: TGTGCCAGCAGCTTAGCCGGACAGGGTGTCGCTAATGAAAAACTGTTTTTT.

This sequence joins TRBV7-9 and TRBJ2-7, with 8 bases identical to TRBD2. From germline, CDR1 is SEHNR and CDR2 FQNEAQ (reference sequence). This CDR3 has 15 amino acids. V was clipped by 5 bases and J by 1 base; unmatched bases: 7. CDR3 in amino acids: CASSPKGGGSYEQYF. The CDR3 DNA reads as TGTGCCAGCAGCCCAAAGGGCGGGGGGTCCTACGAGCAGTACTTC.

The genes are TRBV5-4 and TRBJ1-1; D unclear. Germline values: CDR1 SGHNT, CDR2 YYREEE (reference sequence). CDR3 length equals 12 residues. The germline V and J ends were trimmed by 2 bases and 6 bases, with 8 bases remaining between them. The CDR3 sequence: CASSLSYAEAFF. CDR3 in DNA: TGTGCCAGCAGCTTATCCTACGCTGAAGCTTTCTTT.

This chain connects TRBV28 to TRBJ2-3, with 7 nucleotides matching TRBD1. V was pared by 2 bases and J by 11 bases, with 4 bases of the junction left unmatched. The CDR3 extends over 12 amino acids. The germline CDR1 and CDR2 sequences are MDHEN and SYDVKM. This CDR3 reads CASSLVAGGQYF. CDR3 sequence (DNA): TGTGCCAGCAGTTTAGTGGCAGGGGGGCAGTATTTT.

Only one count was recorded for this clone. V is TRBV7-3 and J is TRBJ2-4; 14 bases map to TRBD2. The CDR3 runs 15 residues. V shed 4 bases and J 15 bases; nucleotides not matched to a gene: 11. Per germline, CDR1 SGHTA and CDR2 FQGTGA. The CDR3 sequence: CASSSLGLAGAPRYF. DNA of the CDR3: TGTGCCAGCAGCTCCTTGGGACTAGCGGGGGCCCCTAGGTACTTC. Variable domain in full (rest from reference TRBV7-3 and TRBJ2-4): GAGVSQTPSNKVTEKGKYVELRCDPISGHTALYWYRQSLGQGPEFLIYFQGTGAADDSGLPNDRFFAVRPEGSVSTLKIQRTERGDSAVYLCASSSLGLAGAPRYFGAGTRLSVL.

The chain couples TRBV28 to TRBJ2-3, with 8 bases aligning to TRBD2. Trimming took 10 bases from V and 6 from J; bases not matched to a gene: 12. The CDR3 extends over 14 amino acids. The germline gives CDR1 MDHEN, CDR2 SYDVKM. Written as DNA, the CDR3 is TGTGCCACCCTCAGGAGCGGGGGAGGGGATACGCAGTATTTT. As protein: CATLRSGGGDTQYF.

The V gene is TRBV5-4, the J gene TRBJ2-1; 10 bases agree with TRBD2. CDR3 size: 15 residues. Germline assignment: CDR1 SGHNT and CDR2 YYREEE (reference sequence). Germline trimming cut 5 bases from V and 2 bases from J; bases unmatched to any gene: 4. The CDR3 DNA is TGTGCCAGCAGGGCCCTAGCGGGGGCCTACAATGAGCAGTTCTTC. Encoded protein: CASRALAGAYNEQFF.

This clone was observed once. V is TRBV6-2 or TRBV6-3 and J is TRBJ1-6; D possibly corresponds to TRBD1 (5 bases). V lost 2 bases and J lost 6, with 14 bases in between. The CDR3 extends over 16 amino acids. CDR1 and CDR2 (germline): MNHEY, SVGEGT. The CDR3 reads CASSYRIGTINSPLHF. The CDR3, as DNA: TGTGCCAGCAGTTACCGAATAGGGACCATTAATTCACCCCTCCACTTT.